This T cell receptor beta chain derives from a study of T-cell reconstitution after alpha-beta-depleted transplantation in children. This clonotype has more than one count but fewer than ten. Preparation of the TCRbeta library was carried out with unique molecular identifiers. MiXCR, run by TCRdb on the PCR reads, gives a single entry per CDR3 protein. Of 500,000 or so distinct CDR3 sequences listed, approximately 10% were seen once; the top ten hold about 15%. This CDR3 spans 17 amino acids. Germline V gene sequence: CDR1 LNHDA, CDR2 SQIVND (reference sequence). V gave up 0 bases and J gave up 0 bases, with 12 bases separating them.

The receptor was derived from a female patient aged 2-10 years who had a stem cell transplant for aplastic anemia, so the T cells may come from the graft donor. V is TRBV19 and J is TRBJ2-1; D ambiguous. The material sequenced was PBMCs, mostly from graft donor cells, taken 180 days after TCRalphabeta/CD19-depleted stem cell transplant. CDR3: CASSIDPGGNSYNEQFF. DNA for the CDR3: TGTGCCAGTAGTATAGATCCCGGCGGAAACTCCTACAATGAGCAGTTCTTC.